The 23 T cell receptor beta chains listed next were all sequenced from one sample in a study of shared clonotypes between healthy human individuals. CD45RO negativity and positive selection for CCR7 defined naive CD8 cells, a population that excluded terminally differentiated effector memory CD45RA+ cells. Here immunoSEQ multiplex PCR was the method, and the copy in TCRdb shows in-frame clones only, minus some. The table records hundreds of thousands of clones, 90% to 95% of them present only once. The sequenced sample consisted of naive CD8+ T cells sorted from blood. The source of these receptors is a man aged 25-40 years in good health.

The CDR3 DNA follows: TGTGCCAGCAGCTTATCGACCGATAGCAATCAGCCCCAGCATTTT. Translation: CASSLSTDSNQPQHF. The chain uses TRBV5-4 and TRBJ1-5; no clear D. This CDR3 comprises 15 residues. Trimming shortened V by 2 bases and J by 0 bases, and 9 bases separated the two germline ends. Germline-derived CDR1 and CDR2 are SGHNT and YYREEE (reference sequence).

The CDR3 sequence: CASSSSLYNEQFF. In DNA, the CDR3 is TGTGCCAGTAGCAGCTCCCTCTACAATGAGCAGTTCTTC. The V call is TRBV19, the J call TRBJ2-1; D is undetermined. CDR1 is LNHDA and CDR2 is SQIVND in the germline V gene (reference sequence). CDR3 length: 13 residues. The V and J ends lost 6 bases and 3 bases respectively, with 9 bases between them.

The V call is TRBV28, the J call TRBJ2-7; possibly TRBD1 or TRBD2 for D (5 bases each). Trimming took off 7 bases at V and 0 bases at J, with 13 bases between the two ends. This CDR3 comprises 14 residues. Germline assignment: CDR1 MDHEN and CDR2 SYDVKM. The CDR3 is CASKSGTDSYEQYF. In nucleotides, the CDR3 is TGTGCCAGCAAGTCCGGGACCGACTCCTACGAGCAGTACTTC.

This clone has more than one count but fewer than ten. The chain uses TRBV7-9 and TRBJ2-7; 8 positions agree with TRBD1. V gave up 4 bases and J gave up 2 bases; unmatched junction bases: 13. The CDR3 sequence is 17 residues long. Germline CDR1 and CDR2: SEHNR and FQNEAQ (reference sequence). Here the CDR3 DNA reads TGTGCCAGCAGCTCGACCCTTACCCCGACAGGGGCCTACGAGCAGTACTTC. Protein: CASSSTLTPTGAYEQYF.

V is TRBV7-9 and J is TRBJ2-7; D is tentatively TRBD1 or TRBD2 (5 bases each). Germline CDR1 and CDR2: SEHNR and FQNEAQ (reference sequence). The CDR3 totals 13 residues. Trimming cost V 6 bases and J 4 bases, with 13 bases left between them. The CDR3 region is CASRVNEGYEQYF. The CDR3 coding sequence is TGTGCCAGCAGGGTAAATGAGGGGTACGAGCAGTACTTC.

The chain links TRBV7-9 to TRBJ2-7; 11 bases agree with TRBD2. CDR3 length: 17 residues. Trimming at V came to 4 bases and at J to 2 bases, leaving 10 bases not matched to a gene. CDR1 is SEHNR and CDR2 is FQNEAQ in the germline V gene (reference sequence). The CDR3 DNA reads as TGTGCCAGCAGCTATACCCCGGGACTAGCGGCCACCTACGAGCAGTACTTC. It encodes CASSYTPGLAATYEQYF.

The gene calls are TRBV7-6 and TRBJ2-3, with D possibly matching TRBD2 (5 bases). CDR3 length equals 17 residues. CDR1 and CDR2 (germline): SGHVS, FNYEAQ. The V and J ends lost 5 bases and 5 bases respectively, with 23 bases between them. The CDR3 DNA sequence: TGTGCCAGCAGCCCCAAACGGGGTGGAGCAATGGGAGATACGCAGTATTTT. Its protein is CASSPKRGGAMGDTQYF.

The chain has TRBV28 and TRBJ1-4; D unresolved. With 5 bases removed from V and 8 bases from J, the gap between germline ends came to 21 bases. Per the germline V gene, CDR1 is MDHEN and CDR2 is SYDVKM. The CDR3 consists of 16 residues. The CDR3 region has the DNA TGTGCCAGCAGTCCCCCCCTGGGGAGGGAGGAGGAAAAACTGTTTTTT. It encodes CASSPPLGREEEKLFF.

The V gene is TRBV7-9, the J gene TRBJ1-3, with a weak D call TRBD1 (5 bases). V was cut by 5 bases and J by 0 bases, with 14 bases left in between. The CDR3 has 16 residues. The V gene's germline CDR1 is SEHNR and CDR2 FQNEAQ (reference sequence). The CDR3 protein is CASSTSDSTSGNTIYF. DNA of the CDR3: TGTGCCAGCAGCACCTCAGACAGCACCTCTGGAAACACCATATATTTT.

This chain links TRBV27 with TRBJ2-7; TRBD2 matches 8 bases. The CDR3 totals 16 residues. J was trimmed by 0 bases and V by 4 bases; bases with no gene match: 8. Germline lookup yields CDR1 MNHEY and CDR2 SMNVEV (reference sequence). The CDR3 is CASSSSLAEYSYEQYF. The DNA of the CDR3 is TGTGCCAGCAGTTCCTCACTAGCGGAGTACTCCTACGAGCAGTACTTC.

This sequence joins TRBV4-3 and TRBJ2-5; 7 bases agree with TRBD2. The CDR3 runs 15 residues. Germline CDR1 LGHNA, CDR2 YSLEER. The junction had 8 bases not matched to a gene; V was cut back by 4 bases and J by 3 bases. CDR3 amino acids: CASSPYGGGEETQYF. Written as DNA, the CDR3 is TGCGCCAGCAGCCCTTACGGTGGGGGGGAAGAGACCCAGTACTTC.

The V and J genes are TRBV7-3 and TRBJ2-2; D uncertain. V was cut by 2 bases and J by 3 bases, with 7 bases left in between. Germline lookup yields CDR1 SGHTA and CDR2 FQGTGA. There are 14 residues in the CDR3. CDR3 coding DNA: TGTGCCAGCAGCTTAGGGATAGACACCGGGGAGCTGTTTTTT. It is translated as CASSLGIDTGELFF.

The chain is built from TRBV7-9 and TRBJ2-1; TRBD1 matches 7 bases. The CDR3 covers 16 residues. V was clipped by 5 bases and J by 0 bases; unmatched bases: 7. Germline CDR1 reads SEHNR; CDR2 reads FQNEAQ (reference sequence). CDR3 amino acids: CASSDGQASSYNEQFF. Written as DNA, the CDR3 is TGTGCCAGCAGCGACGGACAGGCGAGCTCCTACAATGAGCAGTTCTTC.

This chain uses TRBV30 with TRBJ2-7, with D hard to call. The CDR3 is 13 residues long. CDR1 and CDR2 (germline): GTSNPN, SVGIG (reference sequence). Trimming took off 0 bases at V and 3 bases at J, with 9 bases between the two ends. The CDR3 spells CAWSVPYLYEQYF. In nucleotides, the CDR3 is TGTGCCTGGAGTGTTCCTTATCTCTACGAGCAGTACTTC. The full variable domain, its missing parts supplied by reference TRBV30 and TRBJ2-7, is SQTIHQWPATLVQPVGSPLSLECTVEGTSNPNLYWYRQAAGRGLQLLFYSVGIGQISSEVPQNLSASRPQDRQFILSSKKLLLSDSGFYLCAWSVPYLYEQYFGPGTRLTVT.

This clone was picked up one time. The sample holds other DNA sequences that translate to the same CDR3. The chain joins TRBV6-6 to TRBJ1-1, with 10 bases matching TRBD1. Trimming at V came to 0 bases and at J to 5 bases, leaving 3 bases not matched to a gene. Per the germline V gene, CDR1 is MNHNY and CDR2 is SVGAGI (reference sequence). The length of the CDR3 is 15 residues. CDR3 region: CASSYSRDRGTEAFF. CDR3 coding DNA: TGTGCCAGCAGTTACTCCCGGGACAGGGGAACTGAAGCTTTCTTT.

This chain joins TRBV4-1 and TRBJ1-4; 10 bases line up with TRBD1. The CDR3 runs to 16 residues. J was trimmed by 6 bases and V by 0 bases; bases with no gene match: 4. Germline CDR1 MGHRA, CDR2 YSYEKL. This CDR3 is CASSQEPGTGDEKLFF. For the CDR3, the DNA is TGCGCCAGCAGCCAAGAACCGGGGACAGGGGATGAAAAACTGTTTTTT.

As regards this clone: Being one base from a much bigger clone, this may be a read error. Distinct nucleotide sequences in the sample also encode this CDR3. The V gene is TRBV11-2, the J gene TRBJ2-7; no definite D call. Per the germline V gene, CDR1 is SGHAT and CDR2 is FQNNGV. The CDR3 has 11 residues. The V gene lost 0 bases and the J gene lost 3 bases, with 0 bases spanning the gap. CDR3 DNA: TGTGCCAGCAGCTTAGACTACGAGCAGTACTTC. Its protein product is CASSLDYEQYF.

CDR3 loop: CASSSRTGGTEAFF. CDR3 nucleotides: TGTGCCAGCAGCTCCCGGACAGGGGGGACTGAAGCTTTCTTT. This chain joins TRBV7-9 and TRBJ1-1, with TRBD1 identical over 10 bases. V was pared by 4 bases and J by 5 bases, with 4 bases of the junction left unmatched. The V gene's germline CDR1 is SEHNR and CDR2 FQNEAQ (reference sequence). This CDR3 has 14 residues.

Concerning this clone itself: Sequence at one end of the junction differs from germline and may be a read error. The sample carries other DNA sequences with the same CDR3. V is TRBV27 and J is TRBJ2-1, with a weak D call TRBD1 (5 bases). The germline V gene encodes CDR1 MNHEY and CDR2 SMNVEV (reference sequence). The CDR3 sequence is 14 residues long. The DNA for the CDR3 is TGTGCTAGCAGTTTATACAGGCCCTACAATGAGCAGTTCTTC. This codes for CASSLYRPYNEQFF.

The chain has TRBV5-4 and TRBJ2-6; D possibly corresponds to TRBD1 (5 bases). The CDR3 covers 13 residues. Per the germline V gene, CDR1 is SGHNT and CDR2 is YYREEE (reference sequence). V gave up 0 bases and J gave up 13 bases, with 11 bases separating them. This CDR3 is CASSLGQPNVLTF. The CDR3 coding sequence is TGTGCCAGCAGCTTGGGACAGCCAAATGTCCTGACTTTC.

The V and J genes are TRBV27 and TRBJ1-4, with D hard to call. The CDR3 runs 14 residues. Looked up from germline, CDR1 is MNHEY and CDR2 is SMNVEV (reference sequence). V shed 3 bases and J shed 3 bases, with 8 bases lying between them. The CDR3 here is CASSFVRANEKLFF. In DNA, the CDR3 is TGTGCCAGCAGTTTCGTGAGAGCTAATGAAAAACTGTTTTTT. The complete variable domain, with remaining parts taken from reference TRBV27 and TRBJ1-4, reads EAQVTQNPRYLITVTGKKLTVTCSQNMNHEYMSWYRQDPGLGLRQIYYSMNVEVTDKGDVPEGYKVSRKEKRNFPLILESPSPNQTSLYFCASSFVRANEKLFFGSGTQLSVL.

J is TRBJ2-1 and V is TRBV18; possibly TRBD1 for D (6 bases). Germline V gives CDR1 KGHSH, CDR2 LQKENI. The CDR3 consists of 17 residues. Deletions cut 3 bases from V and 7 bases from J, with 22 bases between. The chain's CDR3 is CASSPTQGTSLGNEQFF. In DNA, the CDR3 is TGTGCCAGCTCACCGACCCAAGGGACATCTCTCGGGAATGAGCAGTTCTTC. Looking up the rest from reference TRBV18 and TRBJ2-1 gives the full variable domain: NAGVMQNPRHLVRRRGQEARLRCSPMKGHSHVYWYRQLPEEGLKFMVYLQKENIIDESGMPKERFSAEFPKEGPSILRIQQVVRGDSAAYFCASSPTQGTSLGNEQFFGPGTRLTVL.

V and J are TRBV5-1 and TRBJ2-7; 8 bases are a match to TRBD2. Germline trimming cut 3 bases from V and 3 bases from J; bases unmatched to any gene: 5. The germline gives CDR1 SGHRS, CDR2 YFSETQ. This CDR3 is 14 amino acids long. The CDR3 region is CASSSGLVNYEQYF. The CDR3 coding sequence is TGCGCCAGCAGCTCGGGACTAGTTAACTACGAGCAGTACTTC. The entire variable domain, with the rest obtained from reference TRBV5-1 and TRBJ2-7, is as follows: KAGVTQTPRYLIKTRGQQVTLSCSPISGHRSVSWYQQTPGQGLQFLFEYFSETQRNKGNFPGRFSGRQFSNSRSEMNVSTLELGDSALYLCASSSGLVNYEQYFGPGTRLTVT.